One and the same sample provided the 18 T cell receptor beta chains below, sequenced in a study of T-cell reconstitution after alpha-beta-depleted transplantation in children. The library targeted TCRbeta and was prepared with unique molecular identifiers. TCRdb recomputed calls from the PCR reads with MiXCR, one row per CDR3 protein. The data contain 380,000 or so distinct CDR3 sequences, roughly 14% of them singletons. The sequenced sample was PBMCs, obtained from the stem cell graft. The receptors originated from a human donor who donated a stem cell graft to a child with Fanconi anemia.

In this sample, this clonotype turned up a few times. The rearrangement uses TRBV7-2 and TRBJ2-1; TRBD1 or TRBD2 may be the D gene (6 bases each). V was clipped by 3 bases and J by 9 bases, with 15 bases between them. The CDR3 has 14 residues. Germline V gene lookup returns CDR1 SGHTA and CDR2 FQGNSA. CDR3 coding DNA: TGTGCCAGCAGCTTCGGGACATCGCGGGGTGAGCAGTTCTTC. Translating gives CASSFGTSRGEQFF.

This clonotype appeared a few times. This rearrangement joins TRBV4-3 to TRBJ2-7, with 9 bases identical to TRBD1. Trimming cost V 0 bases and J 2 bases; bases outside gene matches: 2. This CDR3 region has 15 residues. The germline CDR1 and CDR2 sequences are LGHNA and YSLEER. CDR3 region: CASSQDWDRAYEQYF. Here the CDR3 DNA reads TGCGCCAGCAGCCAAGACTGGGACAGGGCCTACGAGCAGTACTTC.

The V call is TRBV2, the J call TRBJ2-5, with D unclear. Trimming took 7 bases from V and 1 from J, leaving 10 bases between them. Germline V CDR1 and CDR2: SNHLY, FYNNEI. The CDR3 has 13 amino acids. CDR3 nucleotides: TGTGCCAGCACGGGCAGGCTCCAAGAGACCCAGTACTTC. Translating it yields CASTGRLQETQYF.

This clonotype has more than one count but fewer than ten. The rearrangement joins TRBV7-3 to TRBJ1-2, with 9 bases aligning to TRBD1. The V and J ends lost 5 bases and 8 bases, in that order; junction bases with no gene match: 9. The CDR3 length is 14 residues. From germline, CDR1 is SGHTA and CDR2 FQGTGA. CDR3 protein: CASSPTGQGEGYTF. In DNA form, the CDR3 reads TGTGCCAGCAGCCCAACGGGACAGGGTGAAGGCTACACCTTC.

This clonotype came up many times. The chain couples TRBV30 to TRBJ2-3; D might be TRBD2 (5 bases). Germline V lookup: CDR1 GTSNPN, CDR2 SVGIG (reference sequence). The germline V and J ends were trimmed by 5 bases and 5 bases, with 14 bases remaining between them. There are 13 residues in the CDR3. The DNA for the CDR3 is TGTGCCTGGGGTTCCCGACGGGGAGATACGCAGTATTTT. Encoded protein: CAWGSRRGDTQYF.

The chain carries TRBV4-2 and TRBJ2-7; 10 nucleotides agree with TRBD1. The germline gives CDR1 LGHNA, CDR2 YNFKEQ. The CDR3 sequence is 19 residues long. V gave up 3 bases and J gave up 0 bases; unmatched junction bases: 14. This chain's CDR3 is CASSHPGTGDDDYSYEQYF. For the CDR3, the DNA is TGTGCCAGCAGCCACCCCGGGACAGGGGACGATGATTACTCCTACGAGCAGTACTTC.

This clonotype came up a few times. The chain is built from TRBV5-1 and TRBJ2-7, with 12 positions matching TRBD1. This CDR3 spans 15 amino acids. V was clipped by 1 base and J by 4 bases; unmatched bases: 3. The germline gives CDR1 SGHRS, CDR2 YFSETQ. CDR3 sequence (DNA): TGCGCCAGCAGCTTGACGGGACAGGGGGCTTACGAGCAGTACGTC. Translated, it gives CASSLTGQGAYEQYV.

The chain's CDR3 is CASSTTQTNTGELFF. As DNA, the CDR3 is TGTGCCAGCAGCACGACCCAGACGAACACCGGGGAGCTGTTTTTT. The rearrangement uses TRBV9 and TRBJ2-2; D call uncertain. V shed 4 bases and J shed 0 bases, with 10 bases lying between them. CDR3 length: 15 residues. Germline V lookup: CDR1 SGDLS, CDR2 YYNGEE.

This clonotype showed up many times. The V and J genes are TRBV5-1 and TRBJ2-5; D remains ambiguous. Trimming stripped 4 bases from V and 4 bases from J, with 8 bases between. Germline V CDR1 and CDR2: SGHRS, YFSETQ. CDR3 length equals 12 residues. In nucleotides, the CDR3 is TGCGCCAGCAGCCAAGGAAGAGAGACCCAGTACTTC. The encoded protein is CASSQGRETQYF.

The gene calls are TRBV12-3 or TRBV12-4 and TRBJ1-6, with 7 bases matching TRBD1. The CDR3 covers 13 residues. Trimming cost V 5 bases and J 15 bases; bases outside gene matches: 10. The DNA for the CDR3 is TGTGCCAGCAGTCTGGACAGGTCCCTCCACCTCCACTTT. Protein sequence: CASSLDRSLHLHF.

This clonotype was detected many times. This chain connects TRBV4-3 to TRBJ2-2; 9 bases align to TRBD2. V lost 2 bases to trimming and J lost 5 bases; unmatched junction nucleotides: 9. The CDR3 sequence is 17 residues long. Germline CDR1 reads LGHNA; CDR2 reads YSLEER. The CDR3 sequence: CASSQRASGVLTGELFF. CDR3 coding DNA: TGCGCCAGCAGCCAACGGGCTAGCGGGGTACTAACCGGGGAGCTGTTTTTT.

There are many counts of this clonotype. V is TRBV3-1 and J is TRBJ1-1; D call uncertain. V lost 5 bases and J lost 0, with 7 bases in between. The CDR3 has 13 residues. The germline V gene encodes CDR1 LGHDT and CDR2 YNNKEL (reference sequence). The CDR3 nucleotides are TGTGCCAGCAGCATCAAGGTGAACACTGAAGCTTTCTTT. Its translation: CASSIKVNTEAFF.

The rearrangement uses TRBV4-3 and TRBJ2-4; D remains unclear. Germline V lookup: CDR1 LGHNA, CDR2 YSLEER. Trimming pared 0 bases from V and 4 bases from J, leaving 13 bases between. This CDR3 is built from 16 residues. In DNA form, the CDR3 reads TGCGCCAGCAGCCAAGACAGCTTCGATAATAAAAACATTCAGTACTTC. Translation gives CASSQDSFDNKNIQYF.

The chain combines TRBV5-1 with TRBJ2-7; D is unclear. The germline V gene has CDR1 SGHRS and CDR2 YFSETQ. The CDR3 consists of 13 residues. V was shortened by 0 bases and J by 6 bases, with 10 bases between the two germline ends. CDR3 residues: CASSLEPPSEQYF. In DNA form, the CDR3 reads TGCGCCAGCAGCTTGGAGCCTCCTTCCGAGCAGTACTTC.

The CDR3 region has the DNA TGTGCCAGCAGTGATGGGGGTGTTCAGCCCCAGCATTTT. Its translation: CASSDGGVQPQHF. The V call is TRBV2, the J call TRBJ1-5; a possible D gene is TRBD1 (5 bases). The CDR3 runs to 13 residues. V lost 3 bases, J lost 6 bases, and 9 bases lay in between. Germline CDR1 SNHLY, CDR2 FYNNEI.

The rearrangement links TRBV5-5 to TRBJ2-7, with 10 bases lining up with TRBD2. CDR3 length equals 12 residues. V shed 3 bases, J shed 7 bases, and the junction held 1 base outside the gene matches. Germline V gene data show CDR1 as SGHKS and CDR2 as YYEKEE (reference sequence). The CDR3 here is CASSSGLAEQYV. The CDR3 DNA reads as TGTGCCAGCAGCTCGGGACTAGCGGAGCAGTACGTC.

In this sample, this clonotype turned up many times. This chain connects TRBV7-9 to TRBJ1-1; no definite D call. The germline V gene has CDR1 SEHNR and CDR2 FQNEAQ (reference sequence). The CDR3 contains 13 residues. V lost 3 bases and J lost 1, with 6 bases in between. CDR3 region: CASSFVANTEAFF. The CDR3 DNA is TGTGCCAGCAGCTTCGTCGCGAACACTGAAGCTTTCTTT.

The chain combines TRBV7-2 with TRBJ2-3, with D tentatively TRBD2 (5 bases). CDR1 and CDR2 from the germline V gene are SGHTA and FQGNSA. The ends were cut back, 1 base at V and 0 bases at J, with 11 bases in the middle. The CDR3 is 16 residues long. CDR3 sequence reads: CASSLGSDWSTDTQYF. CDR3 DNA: TGTGCCAGCAGCTTAGGATCGGACTGGAGCACAGATACGCAGTATTTT.